Listed here are 6 T cell receptor beta chains from one sample, sequenced in a study of OX40 agonist ivuxolimab in advanced cancers. The assay was immunoSEQ multiplex PCR, and TCRdb's table has in-frame clones only and misses some. The sample shows about 19,000 clones, about four fifths of them seen only once. The sequenced sample was CD4+ or CD8+ T cells sorted from blood, obtained in a trial of the OX40 agonist ivuxolimab. These receptors all come from an adult with an advanced solid tumor such as melanoma, head and neck, liver or kidney cancer.

The CDR3 loop reads CASSQEGGDQPQHF. CDR3 coding DNA: TGCGCCAGCAGCCAAGAAGGAGGGGATCAGCCCCAGCATTTT. The V call is TRBV4-1, the J call TRBJ1-5; maybe TRBD1 (5 bases). Trimming shortened V by 0 bases and J by 5 bases, and 8 bases separated the two germline ends. This CDR3 region has 14 residues. The germline CDR1 and CDR2 sequences are MGHRA and YSYEKL.

This chain connects TRBV10-3 to TRBJ2-1, with D possibly TRBD2 on 6 matching bases. This CDR3 spans 15 amino acids. V lost 6 bases and J 0 bases, leaving 12 bases between the germline ends. The germline CDR1 and CDR2 sequences are ENHRY and SYGVKD. The chain's CDR3 is CAIRRDGSSYNEQFF. CDR3 sequence (DNA): TGTGCCATCAGGCGGGACGGCAGCTCCTACAATGAGCAGTTCTTC.

The chain couples TRBV28 to TRBJ2-2; 7 nucleotides line up with TRBD2. The germline V gene has CDR1 MDHEN and CDR2 SYDVKM. The CDR3 extends over 15 amino acids. J gave up 1 base and V 10 bases, and 9 bases lay outside the gene matches. This CDR3 is CAISISGENTGELFF. For the CDR3, the DNA is TGTGCCATCTCGATAAGCGGGGAGAACACCGGGGAGCTGTTTTTT.

This clone is a singleton in its sample. This chain joins TRBV27 and TRBJ1-1; D is unclear. The germline V gene has CDR1 MNHEY and CDR2 SMNVEV (reference sequence). The CDR3 loop spans 15 amino acids. Trimming took 0 bases from V and 6 from J, leaving 14 bases between them. Here the CDR3 reads CASSLSAGPESEAFF. As DNA, the CDR3 is TGTGCCAGCAGTTTATCAGCGGGCCCGGAGTCTGAAGCTTTCTTT.

The V and J genes are TRBV7-2 and TRBJ2-1; possible D gene TRBD2, 6 bases. The V gene lost 2 bases and the J gene lost 5 bases, with 13 bases spanning the gap. Germline V lookup: CDR1 SGHTA, CDR2 FQGNSA. The CDR3 sequence is 15 residues long. CDR3 DNA: TGTGCCAGCAGCTTATTCGGCGGGATTAACAATGAGCAGTTCTTC. Protein product: CASSLFGGINNEQFF. Looking up the rest from reference TRBV7-2 and TRBJ2-1 gives the full variable domain: GAGVSQSPSNKVTEKGKDVELRCDPISGHTALYWYRQSLGQGLEFLIYFQGNSAPDKSGLPSDRFSAERTGGSVSTLTIQRTQQEDSAVYLCASSLFGGINNEQFFGPGTRLTVL.

This chain uses TRBV29-1 with TRBJ1-3, with D perhaps TRBD1 (6 bases). The germline V and J ends were trimmed by 6 bases and 0 bases, with 12 bases remaining between them. The CDR3 is 14 residues long. In germline, CDR1 is SQVTM, CDR2 ANQGSEA. The CDR3 reads CSVLTGYSGNTIYF. The CDR3 region has the DNA TGCAGCGTCCTTACAGGGTACTCTGGAAACACCATATATTTT.